The 10 T cell receptor beta chains below were found in one sample sequenced in a study of T cell responses to AZD1222 COVID-19 vaccine. Assay used: immunoSEQ multiplex PCR; TCRdb lists only in-frame clones, some missing. This table has some 120,000 clones, 75% to 95% appearing once. Source: peripheral blood, taken on day 0 of AZD1222 vaccination. The receptor set was obtained from an adult in good health.

The rearrangement joins TRBV27 to TRBJ2-1; TRBD2 matches at 7 bases. Germline CDR1 MNHEY, CDR2 SMNVEV (reference sequence). The CDR3 extends over 17 amino acids. The junction had 15 bases not matched to a gene; V was cut back by 5 bases and J by 5 bases. CDR3 loop: CASSTTSRDYLNNEQFF. The CDR3 coding sequence is TGTGCCAGCAGTACCACCTCCCGGGACTACCTTAACAATGAGCAGTTCTTC.

This clone was seen once. This chain links TRBV5-1 with TRBJ2-7, with D possibly matching TRBD1 (5 bases). V lost 5 bases and J 0 bases, leaving 9 bases between the germline ends. Germline CDR1 reads SGHRS; CDR2 reads YFSETQ. The length of the CDR3 is 13 residues. The CDR3 DNA is TGCGCCAGCAGGGCAGGGATCTCCTACGAGCAGTACTTC. Its protein product is CASRAGISYEQYF. Supplemented by reference TRBV5-1 and TRBJ2-7, the full variable domain reads KAGVTQTPRYLIKTRGQQVTLSCSPISGHRSVSWYQQTPGQGLQFLFEYFSETQRNKGNFPGRFSGRQFSNSRSEMNVSTLELGDSALYLCASRAGISYEQYFGPGTRLTVT.

This chain uses TRBV19 with TRBJ2-7; D is perhaps TRBD1 or TRBD2 (6 bases each). Per the germline V gene, CDR1 is LNHDA and CDR2 is SQIVND (reference sequence). There are 19 residues in the CDR3. Trimming removed 1 base at V and 9 bases at J, with 31 bases between. The CDR3 is CASSIGVRRGGGYYERQYF. The CDR3 DNA is TGTGCCAGTAGTATAGGAGTCCGGAGAGGGGGAGGCTATTACGAGCGGCAGTACTTC.

V usage is TRBV11-2 and J usage is TRBJ2-1; D remains ambiguous. CDR3 length equals 15 residues. Germline V gene lookup returns CDR1 SGHAT and CDR2 FQNNGV. The V end was cut by 1 base, the J end by 6 bases, with 13 bases between. The CDR3 DNA is TGTGCCAGCAGCTTAGTATCAAGCGTTCCCAATGAGCAGTTCTTC. It translates to CASSLVSSVPNEQFF.

This chain joins TRBV9 and TRBJ1-3; 7 nucleotides agree with TRBD1. This CDR3 region has 15 residues. Per the germline V gene, CDR1 is SGDLS and CDR2 is YYNGEE. V lost 3 bases, J lost 5 bases, and 8 bases stayed unmatched. The CDR3 reads CASSGRDSQRNTIYF. CDR3 DNA sequence: TGTGCCAGCAGCGGCCGGGACAGCCAGAGAAACACCATATATTTT. Full variable domain (remainder filled in from reference TRBV9 and TRBJ1-3): DSGVTQTPKHLITATGQRVTLRCSPRSGDLSVYWYQQSLDQGLQFLIQYYNGEERAKGNILERFSAQQFPDLHSELNLSSLELGDSALYFCASSGRDSQRNTIYFGEGSWLTVV.

The chain uses TRBV28 and TRBJ2-5, with unresolved D. The CDR3 runs 14 residues. In germline, CDR1 is MDHEN, CDR2 SYDVKM. V was trimmed by 7 bases and J by 5 bases, leaving 17 bases between them. The CDR3 protein is CASTKESHRETQYF. The DNA for the CDR3 is TGTGCCAGCACCAAGGAGTCCCACCGGGAGACCCAGTACTTC. The whole variable domain, remainder taken from reference TRBV28 and TRBJ2-5, is DVKVTQSSRYLVKRTGEKVFLECVQDMDHENMFWYRQDPGLGLRLIYFSYDVKMKEKGDIPEGYSVSREKKERFSLILESASTNQTSMYLCASTKESHRETQYFGPGTRLLVL.

This sequence joins TRBV12-3 or TRBV12-4 and TRBJ2-2, with 8 bases aligning to TRBD1. The V segment lost 6 bases and the J segment 5 bases; nucleotides outside the gene matches: 2. The CDR3 loop spans 13 amino acids. The CDR3 coding sequence is TGTGCCAGCAGACGGGACAGGACCGGGGAGCTGTTTTTT. Translation gives CASRRDRTGELFF.

V and J are TRBV10-2 and TRBJ1-2, with D maybe TRBD1 (5 bases). CDR1 is WSHSY, CDR2 SAAADI, per germline. V gave up 2 bases and J gave up 0 bases, with 10 bases separating them. This CDR3 is built from 15 residues. This chain's CDR3 is CASSEDDSPNYGYTF. The CDR3 DNA is TGCGCCAGCAGTGAGGATGACAGCCCTAACTATGGCTACACCTTC.

This clone is medium-sized (0.01 to 0.1%) by share. V and J are TRBV6-4 and TRBJ1-5; 7 bases match TRBD1. Germline CDR1 and CDR2: MRHNA and SNTAGT. The ends lost 6 bases at V and 7 bases at J; junction bases unmatched: 6. The CDR3 totals 13 residues. In DNA, the CDR3 is TGTGCCAGCAGCCCAGGGGGGGAACAGCCCCAGCATTTT. This codes for CASSPGGEQPQHF.

The rearrangement joins TRBV7-8 to TRBJ2-3, with a possible D match to TRBD2 (5 bases). Germline CDR1 and CDR2: SGHVS and FQNEAQ. V lost 7 bases, J lost 2 bases, and 13 bases lay in between. CDR3 length: 14 residues. The CDR3 spells CASTRERPTDTQYF. DNA of the CDR3: TGTGCCAGCACAAGGGAGCGGCCCACAGATACGCAGTATTTT.